This T cell receptor beta chain was documented in a study of blood T cell repertoires in COVID-19. Study-wide background: T cells, B-cell-depleted T cells, or PBMCs supplied cDNA or gDNA.

Germline CDR1 SEHNR, CDR2 FQNEAQ (reference sequence). The CDR3 is 16 residues long. V lost 5 bases to trimming and J lost 0 bases; unmatched junction nucleotides: 6. In the original workflow: Amplifying reference gene primers gave estimates of nucleated cell counts. Libraries were prepared by immunoSEQ multiplex PCR; TCRdb keeps only in-frame clonotypes and omits some of them. V, J and clone size were drawn from that table, and D and trimming were deduced from the DNA. The repertoire includes about 250,000 clones, about 89% of them detected once, and around 1.5% sits in the top ten. This clonotype was sampled from a woman aged 60 to 75 who had recovered from COVID-19. The chain joins TRBV7-9 to TRBJ2-1; TRBD2 matches 8 bases. Sequencing used peripheral blood. The chain's CDR3 is CASSKKRGSSYNEQFF. CDR3 DNA sequence: TGTGCCAGCAGCAAGAAGCGGGGGTCCTCCTACAATGAGCAGTTCTTC. Together with reference TRBV7-9 and TRBJ2-1, the CDR3 gives the full variable domain: DTGVSQNPRHKITKRGQNVTFRCDPISEHNRLYWYRQTLGQGPEFLTYFQNEAQLEKSRLLSDRFSAERPKGSFSTLEIQRTEQGDSAMYLCASSKKRGSSYNEQFFGPGTRLTVL.